This entry is about one T cell receptor beta chain. Antigen unknown. V was clipped by 1 base and J by 4 bases, with 11 bases between them. The V gene's germline CDR1 is SGHNT and CDR2 YYREEE (reference sequence). The CDR3 runs to 15 residues. These data originate in a study of T cell responses to AZD1222 COVID-19 vaccine. Study-level background: Timing groups of about 4 and about 12 weeks for second doses were pooled. The study, taken as a whole, reports: Spike-specific TCR breadth and depth both grew after two AZD1222 doses. Dominant at 160-218 and 743-854, vaccine-associated CD4 TCRs also spanned spike.

Clones were sequenced by immunoSEQ multiplex PCR, and TCRdb holds only the in-frame ones, with some missing. The data hold about 79,000 clones, with 75% to 85% observed a single time. The rearrangement uses TRBV5-4 and TRBJ2-2; D unresolved. The TCR comes from an adult in good health. The specimen was peripheral blood, collected on day 0 of AZD1222 vaccination. CDR3 protein: CASSLTQVPTGELFF. The CDR3 DNA sequence: TGTGCCAGCAGCTTGACCCAGGTCCCCACCGGGGAGCTGTTTTTT.